These 6 T cell receptor beta chains originate from one sample sequenced in a study of human T cells and chemical hapten exposure. Time point here: patch test 1, 2 weeks after DPC sensitization. Treatment specified: therapeutic diphenylcyclopropenone sensitization with weekly scalp DPC. TCRdb fed the RACE reads into MiXCR, producing one record per CDR3 protein. The data contain some 180,000 distinct CDR3 sequences, 20% to 25% of them singletons. The sample in question was whole blood, obtained in connection with sensitization to the hapten diphenylcyclopropenone (DPC). The receptors here all came from a woman aged 45-59 years with alopecia areata. Some clones in this sample may be carry-over from other donors' samples.

This clonotype has only a few counts. This chain uses TRBV5-1 with TRBJ1-1, with D possibly matching TRBD1 (6 bases). The length of the CDR3 is 17 residues. The germline CDR1 and CDR2 sequences are SGHRS and YFSETQ. The V and J ends lost 0 bases and 2 bases respectively, with 17 bases between them. The DNA for the CDR3 is TGCGCCAGCAGCTTGGGGCTCCACGGGACACCTAACACTGAAGCTTTCTTT. Protein: CASSLGLHGTPNTEAFF. The whole variable domain, filled in from reference TRBV5-1 and TRBJ1-1, reads KAGVTQTPRYLIKTRGQQVTLSCSPISGHRSVSWYQQTPGQGLQFLFEYFSETQRNKGNFPGRFSGRQFSNSRSEMNVSTLELGDSALYLCASSLGLHGTPNTEAFFGQGTRLTVV.

The chain is built from TRBV29-1 and TRBJ2-1; 7 bases line up with TRBD2. CDR1 is SQVTM and CDR2 is ANQGSEA in the germline V gene. CDR3 length: 16 residues. V lost 4 bases, J lost 11 bases, and 20 bases stayed unmatched. The CDR3 spells CSVVSTLAGPPPQQFF. The CDR3 nucleotides are TGCAGCGTTGTGAGCACCTTAGCGGGCCCCCCACCGCAGCAGTTCTTC.

This chain connects TRBV24-1 to TRBJ1-1; D remains unclear. The germline V and J ends were trimmed by 8 bases and 10 bases, with 10 bases remaining between them. The length of the CDR3 is 10 residues. Germline CDR1 KGHDR, CDR2 SFDVKD. The CDR3 DNA is TGTGCCACCACACCGGTGGGAGCTTTCTTT. Residues: CATTPVGAFF.

The rearrangement uses TRBV28 and TRBJ2-1; either TRBD1 or TRBD2 may fit D (5 bases each). CDR3 size: 16 residues. Germline V gene data show CDR1 as MDHEN and CDR2 as SYDVKM. Between the trimmed V and J ends, which lost 7 bases and 4 bases, there was a span of 20 bases. In nucleotides, the CDR3 is TGTGCCAGCACCTACTCCCGGGACCCCCGATACAATGAGCAGTTCTTC. This sequence encodes CASTYSRDPRYNEQFF.

V usage is TRBV6-2 or TRBV6-3 and J usage is TRBJ2-7; 8 bases are shared with TRBD1. Germline V gives CDR1 MNHEY, CDR2 SVGEGT. After removal of 0 bases from V and 2 bases from J, the junction contained 6 bases not matched to a gene. The CDR3 sequence is 16 residues long. The CDR3 nucleotides are TGTGCCAGCAGTTACTCCCAGGGGGCGGGGACCTACGAGCAGTACTTC. Encoded protein: CASSYSQGAGTYEQYF.

The CDR3 protein is CASSLIPRTSGNEQYF. Here the CDR3 DNA reads TGTGCCAGCAGTTTAATCCCTCGGACTAGCGGGAACGAGCAGTACTTC. The gene calls are TRBV27 and TRBJ2-7; TRBD2 matches at 12 bases. The CDR3 totals 16 residues. J was trimmed by 5 bases and V by 2 bases; bases with no gene match: 7. Looked up from germline, CDR1 is MNHEY and CDR2 is SMNVEV (reference sequence).